These 5 T cell receptor beta chains share one sample of origin, sequenced in a study of siplizumab effects on memory and regulatory T cells. Method: immunoSEQ multiplex PCR; TCRdb's copy keeps in-frame clones and lacks some. The sample holds around 110,000 clones; roughly 94% are singletons and the top ten take 1.5% to 2%. The sequenced sample was non-Treg CD4+ T cells sorted from blood. These receptors came from a human donor in good health.

Only one count was recorded for this clone. The chain joins TRBV18 to TRBJ1-2, with 8 nucleotides matching TRBD1. Germline V lookup: CDR1 KGHSH, CDR2 LQKENI. The CDR3 spans 15 residues. With V trimmed by 2 bases and J by 1 base, 3 bases remained unmatched. CDR3 coding DNA: TGTGCCAGCTCACCATACAGGGGGGGTAACTATGGCTACACCTTC. It translates to CASSPYRGGNYGYTF. The variable domain in full, with the rest retrieved from reference TRBV18 and TRBJ1-2, is NAGVMQNPRHLVRRRGQEARLRCSPMKGHSHVYWYRQLPEEGLKFMVYLQKENIIDESGMPKERFSAEFPKEGPSILRIQQVVRGDSAAYFCASSPYRGGNYGYTFGSGTRLTVV.

The J gene is TRBJ2-7, the V gene TRBV2, with a weak D call TRBD1 (5 bases). Deletions cut 6 bases from V and 0 bases from J, with 12 bases between. The CDR3 has 14 amino acids. CDR1 and CDR2 from the germline V gene are SNHLY and FYNNEI. As DNA, the CDR3 is TGTGCCAGCAGCCGAAGGGGTGGCTCCTACGAGCAGTACTTC. Protein sequence: CASSRRGGSYEQYF. Complete variable domain (other parts from reference TRBV2 and TRBJ2-7): EPEVTQTPSHQVTQMGQEVILRCVPISNHLYFYWYRQILGQKVEFLVSFYNNEISEKSEIFDDQFSVERPDGSNFTLKIRSTKLEDSAMYFCASSRRGGSYEQYFGPGTRLTVT.

This clone was recorded once. The chain is built from TRBV6-6 and TRBJ2-4; D is ambiguous. Per the germline V gene, CDR1 is MNHNY and CDR2 is SVGAGI (reference sequence). V lost 4 bases and J lost 8, with 12 bases in between. The CDR3 contains 13 residues. CDR3 in amino acids: CASSSNRGDIQYF. The CDR3 DNA reads as TGTGCCAGCAGTTCGAACCGTGGGGACATTCAGTACTTC.

This clone was seen a single time. This chain uses TRBV5-4 with TRBJ1-3; D call uncertain. CDR3 length: 13 amino acids. V gave up 0 bases and J gave up 0 bases, with 1 base separating them. Germline V gene lookup returns CDR1 SGHNT and CDR2 YYREEE (reference sequence). The CDR3 DNA follows: TGTGCCAGCAGCTTGGCCTCTGGAAACACCATATATTTT. Translating gives CASSLASGNTIYF.

The chain carries TRBV4-2 and TRBJ1-2; 7 bases line up with TRBD1. This CDR3 has 13 residues. Germline values: CDR1 LGHNA, CDR2 YNFKEQ. The junction had 6 bases not matched to a gene; V was cut back by 3 bases and J by 8 bases. The CDR3 coding sequence is TGTGCCAGCAGCCAGGGGACAGCCTGGGGCTACACCTTC. Translated, it gives CASSQGTAWGYTF.